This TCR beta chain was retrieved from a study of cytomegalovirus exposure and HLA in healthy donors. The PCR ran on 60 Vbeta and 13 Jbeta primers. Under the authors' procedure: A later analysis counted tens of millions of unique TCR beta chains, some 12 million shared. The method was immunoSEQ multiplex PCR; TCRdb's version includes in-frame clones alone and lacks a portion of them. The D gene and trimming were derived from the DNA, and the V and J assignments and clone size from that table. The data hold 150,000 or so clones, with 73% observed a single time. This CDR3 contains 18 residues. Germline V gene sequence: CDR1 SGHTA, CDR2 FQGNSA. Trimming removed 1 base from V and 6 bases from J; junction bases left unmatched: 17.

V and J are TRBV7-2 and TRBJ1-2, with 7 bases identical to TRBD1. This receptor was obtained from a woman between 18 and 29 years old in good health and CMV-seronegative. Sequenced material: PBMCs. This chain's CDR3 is CASSLDRGVFPLGDGYTF. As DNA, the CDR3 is TGTGCCAGCAGCTTAGACAGGGGAGTTTTCCCGCTGGGGGATGGCTACACCTTC. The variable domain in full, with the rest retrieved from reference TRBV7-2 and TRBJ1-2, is GAGVSQSPSNKVTEKGKDVELRCDPISGHTALYWYRQSLGQGLEFLIYFQGNSAPDKSGLPSDRFSAERTGGSVSTLTIQRTQQEDSAVYLCASSLDRGVFPLGDGYTFGSGTRLTVV.